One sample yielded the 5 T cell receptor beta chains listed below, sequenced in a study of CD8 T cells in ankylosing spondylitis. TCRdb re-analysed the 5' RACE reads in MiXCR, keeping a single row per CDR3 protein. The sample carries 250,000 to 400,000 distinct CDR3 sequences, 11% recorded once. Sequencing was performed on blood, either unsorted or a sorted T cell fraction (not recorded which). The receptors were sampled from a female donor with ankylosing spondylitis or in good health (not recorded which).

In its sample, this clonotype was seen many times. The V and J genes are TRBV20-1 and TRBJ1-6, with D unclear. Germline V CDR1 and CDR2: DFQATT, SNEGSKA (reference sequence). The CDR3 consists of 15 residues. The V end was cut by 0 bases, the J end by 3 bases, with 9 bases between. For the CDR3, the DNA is TGCAGTGCTAGAGATATTTCAAGCTATAATTCACCCCTCCACTTT. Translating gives CSARDISSYNSPLHF.

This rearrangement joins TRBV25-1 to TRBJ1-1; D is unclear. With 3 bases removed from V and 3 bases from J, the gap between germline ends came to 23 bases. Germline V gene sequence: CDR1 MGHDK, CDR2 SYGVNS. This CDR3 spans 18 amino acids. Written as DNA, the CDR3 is TGTGCCAGCAGTGACTACAGACGTGGGCGGAGTGGTGACACTGAAGCTTTCTTT. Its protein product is CASSDYRRGRSGDTEAFF.

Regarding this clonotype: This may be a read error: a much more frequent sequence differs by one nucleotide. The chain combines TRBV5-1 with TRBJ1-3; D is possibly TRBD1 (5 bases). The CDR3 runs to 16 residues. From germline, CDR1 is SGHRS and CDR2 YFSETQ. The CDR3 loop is CASSLGQRISGSTIYF. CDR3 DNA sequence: TGCGCCAGCAGCTTGGGACAGAGGATATCTGGAAGCACCATATATTTT.

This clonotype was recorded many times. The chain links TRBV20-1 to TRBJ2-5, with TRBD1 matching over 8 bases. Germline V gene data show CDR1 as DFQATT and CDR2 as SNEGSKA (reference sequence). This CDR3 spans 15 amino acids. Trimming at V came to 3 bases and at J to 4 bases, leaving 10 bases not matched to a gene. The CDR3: CSARQGATFGETQYF. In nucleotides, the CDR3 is TGCAGTGCTAGGCAGGGGGCGACATTTGGAGAGACCCAGTACTTC.

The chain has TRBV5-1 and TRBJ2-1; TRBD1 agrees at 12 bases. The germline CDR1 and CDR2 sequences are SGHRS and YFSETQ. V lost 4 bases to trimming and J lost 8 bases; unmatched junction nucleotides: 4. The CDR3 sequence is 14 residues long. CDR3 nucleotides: TGCGCCAGCAGCCGGGACAGGGGGCTGGATGAGCAGTTCTTC. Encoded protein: CASSRDRGLDEQFF. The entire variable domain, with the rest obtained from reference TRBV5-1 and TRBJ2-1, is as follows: KAGVTQTPRYLIKTRGQQVTLSCSPISGHRSVSWYQQTPGQGLQFLFEYFSETQRNKGNFPGRFSGRQFSNSRSEMNVSTLELGDSALYLCASSRDRGLDEQFFGPGTRLTVL.